This is a list of T cell receptor beta chains from one sample in a study of blood T cells in healthy people across ages. MiXCR, applied by TCRdb to the 5' RACE reads, yields one record per CDR3 protein. The table records fewer than 1.5 million distinct CDR3 sequences, 42% of them present only once. Sequenced: blood. Source of these receptors: a young woman in good health. Both conserved end residues are part of each CDR3. Each record gives: D gene, J gene, clone size, V gene, CDR3 protein, CDR3 DNA. A D gene is named only where the DNA matches it firmly. Rows give clone size only sometimes, using once, few, many, or a class for an expanded clone.

d_gene: TRBD1
j_gene: TRBJ1-5
abundance: -
v_gene: TRBV20-1
CDR3aa: CSARFRGLGNQPQHF
CDR3nt: TGCAGTGCTAGGTTCAGGGGGCTTGGCAATCAGCCCCAGCATTTT

d_gene: -
j_gene: TRBJ2-5
abundance: once
v_gene: TRBV5-4
CDR3aa: CASSTPDYRTETQYF
CDR3nt: TGTGCCAGCAGCACACCGGACTATCGCACGGAGACCCAGTACTTC

d_gene: TRBD2
j_gene: TRBJ2-3
abundance: -
v_gene: TRBV12-3/TRBV12-4
CDR3aa: CASNRLAGGFDTQYF
CDR3nt: TGTGCCAGCAACCGACTAGCGGGGGGTTTCGATACGCAGTATTTT

d_gene: TRBD1
j_gene: TRBJ2-5
abundance: few
v_gene: TRBV20-1
CDR3aa: CSAITGGQETQYF
CDR3nt: TGCAGTGCCATCACAGGGGGACAAGAGACCCAGTACTTC

d_gene: -
j_gene: TRBJ1-5
abundance: -
v_gene: TRBV4-1
CDR3aa: CASSLRQQQPQHF
CDR3nt: TGCGCCAGCAGCCTCCGACAACAACAGCCCCAGCATTTT

d_gene: -
j_gene: TRBJ1-2
abundance: -
v_gene: TRBV12-3/TRBV12-4
CDR3aa: CASSPGTHSNGYTF
CDR3nt: TGTGCCAGCAGTCCAGGGACACACTCAAATGGCTACACCTTC

d_gene: -
j_gene: TRBJ2-5
abundance: many
v_gene: TRBV30
CDR3aa: CAWSVNSGETQYF
CDR3nt: TGTGCCTGGAGTGTAAATTCAGGAGAGACCCAGTACTTC

d_gene: TRBD1
j_gene: TRBJ2-7
abundance: -
v_gene: TRBV27
CDR3aa: CASSLSVGTDYSYEQYF
CDR3nt: TGTGCCAGCAGTTTATCGGTCGGGACAGACTACTCCTACGAGCAGTACTTC

d_gene: -
j_gene: TRBJ2-2
abundance: -
v_gene: TRBV5-1
CDR3aa: CASSLFASSSNTGELFF
CDR3nt: TGCGCCAGCAGCTTGTTTGCCTCCTCTTCGAACACCGGGGAGCTGTTTTTT

d_gene: -
j_gene: TRBJ2-7
abundance: -
v_gene: TRBV20-1
CDR3aa: CSARDCAESYEQYF
CDR3nt: TGCAGTGCTAGAGATTGTGCGGAGTCCTACGAGCAGTACTTC

d_gene: -
j_gene: TRBJ1-2
abundance: once
v_gene: TRBV20-1
CDR3aa: CSARPLNYGYTF
CDR3nt: TGCAGTGCTAGACCGCTGAACTATGGCTACACCTTC

d_gene: TRBD1
j_gene: TRBJ2-3
abundance: -
v_gene: TRBV28
CDR3aa: CASSPQTGKTSTDTQYF
CDR3nt: TGTGCCAGCAGTCCGCAGACAGGGAAGACTAGCACAGATACGCAGTATTTT

d_gene: TRBD2
j_gene: TRBJ2-4
abundance: once
v_gene: TRBV7-2
CDR3aa: CAGSPYRLAELRENIQYF
CDR3nt: TGTGCCGGCAGCCCCTATCGACTAGCGGAATTGAGGGAAAACATTCAGTACTTC

d_gene: -
j_gene: TRBJ1-2
abundance: few
v_gene: TRBV5-1
CDR3aa: CASIFQKDSGAYGYTF
CDR3nt: TGCGCCAGCATCTTCCAGAAGGACAGCGGAGCCTATGGCTACACCTTC

d_gene: TRBD1
j_gene: TRBJ2-2
abundance: -
v_gene: TRBV2
CDR3aa: CASSDQGQGGELFF
CDR3nt: TGTGCCAGCAGTGATCAGGGACAGGGCGGGGAGCTGTTTTTT

d_gene: -
j_gene: TRBJ1-1
abundance: few
v_gene: TRBV12-3/TRBV12-4
CDR3aa: CASNAGAYTEAFF
CDR3nt: TGTGCCAGCAATGCCGGGGCTTACACTGAAGCTTTCTTT

d_gene: -
j_gene: TRBJ2-7
abundance: -
v_gene: TRBV5-1
CDR3aa: CASSLGPGSDYEQYF
CDR3nt: TGCGCCAGCAGCTTGGGGCCAGGGTCGGACTACGAGCAGTACTTC

d_gene: -
j_gene: TRBJ1-2
abundance: -
v_gene: TRBV20-1
CDR3aa: CSADRSNYGYTF
CDR3nt: TGCAGTGCCGACAGAAGTAACTATGGCTACACCTTC

d_gene: TRBD2
j_gene: TRBJ2-1
abundance: -
v_gene: TRBV9
CDR3aa: CASSGLAGPWDEQFF
CDR3nt: TGTGCCAGCAGCGGTCTAGCGGGACCTTGGGATGAGCAGTTCTTC

d_gene: TRBD2
j_gene: TRBJ2-7
abundance: -
v_gene: TRBV9
CDR3aa: CASSRGGGAAYEQYF
CDR3nt: TGTGCCAGCAGCAGGGGCGGGGGGGCAGCCTACGAGCAGTACTTC

d_gene: -
j_gene: TRBJ2-1
abundance: -
v_gene: TRBV20-1
CDR3aa: CSAGPAGRDLMFF
CDR3nt: TGCAGTGCTGGTCCGGCGGGGCGGGACTTAATGTTCTTC

d_gene: -
j_gene: TRBJ2-1
abundance: -
v_gene: TRBV12-3/TRBV12-4
CDR3aa: CASSSITTRSYNGQFF
CDR3nt: TGTGCCAGCAGTTCCATTACGACTAGGAGCTACAATGGGCAGTTCTTC

d_gene: -
j_gene: TRBJ1-1
abundance: once
v_gene: TRBV27
CDR3aa: CASSTIGTDTEAFF
CDR3nt: TGTGCCAGCAGTACCATTGGGACCGACACTGAAGCTTTCTTT

d_gene: -
j_gene: TRBJ2-5
abundance: -
v_gene: TRBV21-1
CDR3aa: CASSTAPKAGTQETQYF
CDR3nt: TGTGCCAGCAGCACGGCGCCAAAAGCGGGAACTCAAGAGACCCAGTACTTC

d_gene: -
j_gene: TRBJ2-1
abundance: few
v_gene: TRBV10-3
CDR3aa: CAALPGGPSSYNEQFF
CDR3nt: TGTGCCGCCCTACCGGGGGGCCCGAGCTCCTACAATGAGCAGTTCTTC

d_gene: TRBD1
j_gene: TRBJ1-2
abundance: -
v_gene: TRBV24-1
CDR3aa: CATSDPGRDRAGYTF
CDR3nt: TGTGCCACCAGTGACCCAGGCCGGGACAGGGCCGGCTACACCTTC

d_gene: TRBD2
j_gene: TRBJ2-1
abundance: few
v_gene: TRBV12-3/TRBV12-4
CDR3aa: CASTELAGPLYRYNEQFF
CDR3nt: TGTGCCAGCACTGAACTAGCGGGACCACTATATCGGTACAATGAGCAGTTCTTC